These T cell receptor beta chains were read from a single sample in a study of shared clonotypes between healthy human individuals. TCRdb's copy holds only in-frame clones and misses some; the assay was immunoSEQ multiplex PCR. The table includes some 2,400,000 clones, approximately 95% detected once. Material for sequencing was naive CD4+ T cells sorted from blood. Receptors were obtained from a man between 18 and 35 years old in good health. Each CDR3 is given with its conserved first and last residue. D genes are given only for firm matches. Rows may omit the clone size; those that give it use once, few, many or a size class.

clone size: NA
J gene: TRBJ2-7
V gene: TRBV30
D gene: NA
CDR3 DNA: TGTGCTTGGAGCCCCCCACGTGGCAGATCCTACGAGCAGTACTTC
CDR3 protein: CAWSPPRGRSYEQYF

clone size: NA
J gene: TRBJ1-2
V gene: TRBV19
D gene: NA
CDR3 DNA: TGTGCCAGTACCGAAGGGGTACCTGACTATGGCTACACCTTC
CDR3 protein: CASTEGVPDYGYTF

clone size: NA
J gene: TRBJ1-1
V gene: TRBV7-2
D gene: TRBD1
CDR3 DNA: TGTGCCAGCAGCTCCGGGACAGGGGGCAGAGCTGAAGCTTTCTTT
CDR3 protein: CASSSGTGGRAEAFF

clone size: NA
J gene: TRBJ2-7
V gene: TRBV19
D gene: NA
CDR3 DNA: TGTGCCAGTAGTTTTAGGGGGGGACCCAAGCAGTACTTC
CDR3 protein: CASSFRGGPKQYF

clone size: NA
J gene: TRBJ2-2
V gene: TRBV30
D gene: TRBD2
CDR3 DNA: TGTGCCTGGAGTGTAGTTTCGGGACTAGTCCACACCGGGGAGCTGTTTTTT
CDR3 protein: CAWSVVSGLVHTGELFF

clone size: NA
J gene: TRBJ1-4
V gene: TRBV4-1
D gene: NA
CDR3 DNA: TGCGCCAGCAGCCAATCAGGGGTGAGGGAACTGTTTTTT
CDR3 protein: CASSQSGVRELFF

clone size: NA
J gene: TRBJ2-5
V gene: TRBV7-3
D gene: NA
CDR3 DNA: TGTGCCAGCAGCTTAACTGAGTTGTCGGCCCAGTACTTC
CDR3 protein: CASSLTELSAQYF

clone size: NA
J gene: TRBJ1-3
V gene: TRBV2
D gene: TRBD1
CDR3 DNA: TGTGCCAGCAGTGAAATTTTTCGGGACAGAGGAAACACCATATATTTT
CDR3 protein: CASSEIFRDRGNTIYF

clone size: NA
J gene: TRBJ1-6
V gene: TRBV7-3
D gene: NA
CDR3 DNA: TGTGCCAGCAGCATATACGAGGATTCACCCCTCCACTTT
CDR3 protein: CASSIYEDSPLHF

clone size: NA
J gene: TRBJ2-1
V gene: TRBV5-1
D gene: TRBD2
CDR3 DNA: TGCGCCAGCACCCCAGAGGGTACAGCGGGATATGAGCAGTTCTTC
CDR3 protein: CASTPEGTAGYEQFF

clone size: NA
J gene: TRBJ2-7
V gene: TRBV5-4
D gene: NA
CDR3 DNA: TGTGCCAGCAGGAGTTCGGGGGATTCCTACGAGCAGTACTTC
CDR3 protein: CASRSSGDSYEQYF

clone size: NA
J gene: TRBJ2-7
V gene: TRBV28
D gene: NA
CDR3 DNA: TGTGCCAGCAGTTCCCCTCCGGGAAGCTCCTACGAGCAGTACTTC
CDR3 protein: CASSSPPGSSYEQYF

clone size: NA
J gene: TRBJ1-2
V gene: TRBV30
D gene: TRBD1
CDR3 DNA: TGTGCCTGGAGTGTACTAGGGGCCGGGACAGGGGTTTATTACACCTTC
CDR3 protein: CAWSVLGAGTGVYYTF

clone size: NA
J gene: TRBJ2-7
V gene: TRBV14
D gene: NA
CDR3 DNA: TGTGCCAGCAGTCAAGCTAACTGGTATAACTCCTACGAGCAGTACTTC
CDR3 protein: CASSQANWYNSYEQYF

clone size: NA
J gene: TRBJ2-7
V gene: TRBV6-1
D gene: TRBD1
CDR3 DNA: TGTGCCAGCAGTGAAGGTCCGGGACAGATCTCCTACGAGCAGTACTTC
CDR3 protein: CASSEGPGQISYEQYF

clone size: NA
J gene: TRBJ2-7
V gene: TRBV7-8
D gene: NA
CDR3 DNA: TGTGCCAGCAGGACAGGAAATACCTACGAGCAGTACTTC
CDR3 protein: CASRTGNTYEQYF

clone size: NA
J gene: TRBJ2-5
V gene: TRBV29-1
D gene: NA
CDR3 DNA: TGCAGCGTTGGGGCCCACCAAGAGACCCAGTACTTC
CDR3 protein: CSVGAHQETQYF

clone size: once
J gene: TRBJ2-5
V gene: TRBV18
D gene: NA
CDR3 DNA: TGTGCCAGCTCACCTGCTAGCGTGTACCAAGAGACCCAGTACTTC
CDR3 protein: CASSPASVYQETQYF

clone size: NA
J gene: TRBJ1-6
V gene: TRBV5-6
D gene: NA
CDR3 DNA: TGTGCCAGCAGCTTGAGATCCTTGAACTCCTATAATTCACCCCTCCACTTT
CDR3 protein: CASSLRSLNSYNSPLHF

clone size: NA
J gene: TRBJ2-5
V gene: TRBV11-2
D gene: NA
CDR3 DNA: TGTGCCAGCAGCTTAGCTCTTGGGAAAGAGACCCAGTACTTC
CDR3 protein: CASSLALGKETQYF

clone size: NA
J gene: TRBJ1-4
V gene: TRBV10-3
D gene: NA
CDR3 DNA: TGTGCCATCGGGCAAACTAATGAAAAACTGTTTTTT
CDR3 protein: CAIGQTNEKLFF

clone size: NA
J gene: TRBJ1-6
V gene: TRBV5-6
D gene: NA
CDR3 DNA: TGTGCCAGCAGCTCGCGGGGACTGCGTAATTCACCCCTCCACTTT
CDR3 protein: CASSSRGLRNSPLHF

clone size: NA
J gene: TRBJ1-6
V gene: TRBV6-5
D gene: NA
CDR3 DNA: TGTGCCAGCAAACCAGGGTTAGTGGATTCACCCCTCCACTTT
CDR3 protein: CASKPGLVDSPLHF

clone size: NA
J gene: TRBJ2-2
V gene: TRBV5-1
D gene: NA
CDR3 DNA: TGCGCCAGCAGCTTGGATGGGAACACCGGGGAGCTGTTTTTT
CDR3 protein: CASSLDGNTGELFF

clone size: NA
J gene: TRBJ1-5
V gene: TRBV4-3
D gene: NA
CDR3 DNA: TGCGCCAGCAGCCACGAGACCCAAAATCAGCCCCAGCATTTT
CDR3 protein: CASSHETQNQPQHF

clone size: NA
J gene: TRBJ2-7
V gene: TRBV5-4
D gene: TRBD2
CDR3 DNA: TGTGCCAGCAGCTTCAGCGCGGGACTAGCGGCCTACGAGCAGTACTTC
CDR3 protein: CASSFSAGLAAYEQYF

clone size: NA
J gene: TRBJ2-7
V gene: TRBV18
D gene: TRBD1
CDR3 DNA: TGTGCCAGCTCACCGGACAGGGGATTGCACTTC
CDR3 protein: CASSPDRGLHF

clone size: NA
J gene: TRBJ2-2
V gene: TRBV10-3
D gene: NA
CDR3 DNA: TGTGCCATCAGTGGCGACCAGGGGGGGACCGGGGAGCTGTTTTTT
CDR3 protein: CAISGDQGGTGELFF

clone size: NA
J gene: TRBJ1-1
V gene: TRBV6-5
D gene: NA
CDR3 DNA: TGTGCCAGCAGTTACGGACAGCCTAACACTGAAGCTTTCTTT
CDR3 protein: CASSYGQPNTEAFF

clone size: NA
J gene: TRBJ2-1
V gene: TRBV28
D gene: TRBD2
CDR3 DNA: TGTGCCAGCAGAGATTCTAGCGGGCGAAGTTCCAATGAGCAGTTCTTC
CDR3 protein: CASRDSSGRSSNEQFF

clone size: NA
J gene: TRBJ1-3
V gene: TRBV7-6
D gene: TRBD1
CDR3 DNA: TGTGCCAGCAGCTCGGGACAGGGGGAAAACACCATATATTTT
CDR3 protein: CASSSGQGENTIYF

clone size: NA
J gene: TRBJ2-1
V gene: TRBV5-1
D gene: TRBD2
CDR3 DNA: TGCGCCAGCACCCGGAGCGGGAGTGGATCCTACAATGAGCAGTTCTTC
CDR3 protein: CASTRSGSGSYNEQFF

clone size: NA
J gene: TRBJ2-7
V gene: TRBV30
D gene: NA
CDR3 DNA: TGTGCCTGGAGTGAAAGACTCTACGAGCAGTACTTC
CDR3 protein: CAWSERLYEQYF

clone size: NA
J gene: TRBJ2-3
V gene: TRBV30
D gene: NA
CDR3 DNA: TGTGCCTGGAGTGCAGGGTATAGCGGCCGAAGCACAGATACGCAGTATTTT
CDR3 protein: CAWSAGYSGRSTDTQYF

clone size: NA
J gene: TRBJ2-7
V gene: TRBV7-6
D gene: TRBD1
CDR3 DNA: TGTGCCAGCAGCTTACAGGGACAGGGTAACGGCGAGCAGTACTTC
CDR3 protein: CASSLQGQGNGEQYF

clone size: NA
J gene: TRBJ2-7
V gene: TRBV6-6
D gene: TRBD2
CDR3 DNA: TGTGCCAGCAGCAGCGGGATTTTAGTCGACACACACTTGCACTTC
CDR3 protein: CASSSGILVDTHLHF

clone size: once
J gene: TRBJ1-6
V gene: TRBV2
D gene: NA
CDR3 DNA: TGTGCCAGCAGGGGTGAGGGTAATTCACCCCTCCACTTT
CDR3 protein: CASRGEGNSPLHF

clone size: NA
J gene: TRBJ2-7
V gene: TRBV11-2
D gene: TRBD1
CDR3 DNA: TGTGCCAGCAGCTTGGGGACAGGGGTCTTCGACGAGCAGTACTTC
CDR3 protein: CASSLGTGVFDEQYF

clone size: NA
J gene: TRBJ2-5
V gene: TRBV25-1
D gene: NA
CDR3 DNA: TGTGCCAGTAGTACCTTGGGTAAACAAGAGACCCAGTACTTC
CDR3 protein: CASSTLGKQETQYF

clone size: NA
J gene: TRBJ2-3
V gene: TRBV11-2
D gene: NA
CDR3 DNA: TGTGCCAGCAGCTTTACTAGTTTGGGTGCAGATACGCAGTATTTT
CDR3 protein: CASSFTSLGADTQYF

clone size: NA
J gene: TRBJ2-7
V gene: TRBV14
D gene: TRBD2
CDR3 DNA: TGTGCCAGCAGCCCCGCGGGGGGGAGTTCGGGCGAGCAGTACTTC
CDR3 protein: CASSPAGGSSGEQYF

clone size: NA
J gene: TRBJ1-2
V gene: TRBV18
D gene: NA
CDR3 DNA: TGTGCCAGCTCACCGAGGGGCAGGGATGGCTACACCTTC
CDR3 protein: CASSPRGRDGYTF

clone size: NA
J gene: TRBJ1-3
V gene: TRBV7-2
D gene: TRBD1
CDR3 DNA: TGTGCCAGCAGCTTCTTCGGGACAGGGTTCGGAAACACCATATATTTT
CDR3 protein: CASSFFGTGFGNTIYF

clone size: NA
J gene: TRBJ2-1
V gene: TRBV7-3
D gene: TRBD2
CDR3 DNA: TGTGCCAGCAGCACCATAGCGGGGGGGCTAGGCAATGAGCAGTTCTTC
CDR3 protein: CASSTIAGGLGNEQFF

clone size: NA
J gene: TRBJ2-7
V gene: TRBV27
D gene: TRBD1
CDR3 DNA: TGTGCCAGCAGTCTCCGACAGGGGGCGGGATACGAGCAGTACTTC
CDR3 protein: CASSLRQGAGYEQYF